These T cell receptor beta chains were read from a single sample in a study of cytomegalovirus exposure and HLA in healthy donors. Generated by immunoSEQ multiplex PCR, the TCRdb table keeps only in-frame clones and is missing some. The sample has some 160,000 clones; over 60% are singletons. The material sequenced was PBMCs. The receptors come from a man aged 40-50 years in good health and CMV-seronegative. The CDR3 runs from the conserved cysteine through the conserved F or W. Size values are once, few and many counts, or a class for expanded clones, and some rows have none.

j_gene	abundance	v_gene	CDR3aa
TRBJ1-1	.	TRBV29-1	CSVNRGGTEAFF
TRBJ1-3	.	TRBV15	CATSRGDAGGSGNTIYF
TRBJ2-5	.	TRBV7-2	CASSPLGGGETQYF
TRBJ2-5	.	TRBV5-4	CASSLAGGGGETQYF
TRBJ2-7	.	TRBV2	CASSVEVTYEQYF
TRBJ2-5	.	TRBV12-5	CASGLTRTGAETQYF
TRBJ2-1	.	TRBV6-1	CASKGLESYNEQFF
TRBJ2-6	few	TRBV7-9	CASSPPYRYSGANVLTF
TRBJ2-7	.	TRBV12-2	CASRPLASGRSYEQYF
TRBJ2-3	.	TRBV20-1	CSADRDTQYF
TRBJ2-7	.	TRBV10-2	CASKDSSYEQYF
TRBJ1-1	.	TRBV2	CASRLDRDGTEAFF
TRBJ1-2	.	TRBV19	CASTRSDRANYGYTF
TRBJ2-6	few	TRBV6-4	CASSPAGLFSGANVLTF
TRBJ1-5	.	TRBV11-3	CASSTGRGQKRNQPQHF
TRBJ2-7	.	TRBV18	CASSLGQGAFYEQYF
TRBJ2-7	.	TRBV27	CASSLGGSYEQYF
TRBJ2-7	few	TRBV7-9	CASSLARTGPYEQYF
.	.	TRBV6-5	CASVRQGSYEQYF
TRBJ1-2	.	TRBV2	CASSGRDRVGYGYTF
TRBJ2-2	.	TRBV5-8	CASSLSFLAWNTGELFF
TRBJ1-2	.	TRBV6-5	CASSPQGRLDGYTF
TRBJ2-7	.	TRBV18	CASSPGQGFYEQYF
TRBJ1-4	.	TRBV4-1	CASSQGWGQGNEKLFF
TRBJ1-2	.	TRBV5-6	CASSSAGGANYGYTF
TRBJ2-1	once	TRBV4-3	CASSQDSASGYNEQFF